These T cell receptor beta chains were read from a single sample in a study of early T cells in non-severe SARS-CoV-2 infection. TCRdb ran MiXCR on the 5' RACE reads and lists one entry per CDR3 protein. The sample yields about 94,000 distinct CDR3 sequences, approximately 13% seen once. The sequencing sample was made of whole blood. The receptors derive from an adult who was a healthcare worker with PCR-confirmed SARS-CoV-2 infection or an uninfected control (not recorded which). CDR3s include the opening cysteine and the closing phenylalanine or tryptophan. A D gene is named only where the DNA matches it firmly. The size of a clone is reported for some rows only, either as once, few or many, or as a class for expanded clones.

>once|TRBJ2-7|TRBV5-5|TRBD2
TGTGCCAGCAGCTTAGGGCTAGCGGGGGATTACGAGCAGTACTTC
CASSLGLAGDYEQYF
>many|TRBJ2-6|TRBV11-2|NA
TGTGCCAGCAGCTTAAGGGGGTCTGGGGCCAACGTCCTGACTTTC
CASSLRGSGANVLTF
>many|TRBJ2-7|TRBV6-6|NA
TGTGCCAGCAGCCCCGACAGATACGAGCAGTACTTC
CASSPDRYEQYF
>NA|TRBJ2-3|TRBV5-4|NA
TGTGCCAGCAGCTCCCGGGGCACAGATACGCAGTATTTT
CASSSRGTDTQYF
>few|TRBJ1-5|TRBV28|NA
TGTGCCAGCAGCTTGGGGCAGGGTTATAGCAATCAGCCCCAGCATTTT
CASSLGQGYSNQPQHF
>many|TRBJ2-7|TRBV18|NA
TGTGCCAGCTCACCGGAACGGGGGCTGAACGAGCAGTACTTC
CASSPERGLNEQYF
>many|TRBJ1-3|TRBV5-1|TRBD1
TGCGCCTCCCAGACAGGGCTGAAGGGGAACTCTGGAAACACCATATATTTT
CASQTGLKGNSGNTIYF
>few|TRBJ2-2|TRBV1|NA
TGCACCAGCAGCCAAGATCTGGGTGAACGCGGGGGAACCGGGGAGCTGTTTTTT
CTSSQDLGERGGTGELFF
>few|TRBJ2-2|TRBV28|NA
TGTGCCAGCATCTCCCAGGTTACCACCGGGGAGCTGTTTTTT
CASISQVTTGELFF
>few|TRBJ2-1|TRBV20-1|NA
TGCAGTGTTCAGGGGCTCCCCAATGAGCAGTTCTTC
CSVQGLPNEQFF
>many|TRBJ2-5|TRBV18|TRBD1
TGTGCCAGCTCACCCGGGACAGGGGGAGAGACCCAGTACTTC
CASSPGTGGETQYF
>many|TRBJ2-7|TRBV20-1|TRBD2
TGCAGTGCTAGAGCGGGGGGGCGCGCATACGAGCAGTACTTC
CSARAGGRAYEQYF